One TCR beta chain is described in this entry. No antigen is known for it. This record comes from a study of cytomegalovirus exposure and HLA in healthy donors. Study-level points and caveats: In an earlier analysis, about 87% or about 30%: the productive usage of most TCR beta V segments.

The PCR made use of 60 Vbeta and 13 Jbeta primers. Sequencing was performed with immunoSEQ multiplex PCR; in TCRdb, only in-frame clones are kept and a portion is missing. The sample lists 90,000 to 150,000 clones, approximately 80% occurring once. CDR1 and CDR2 from the germline V gene are MDHEN and SYDVKM. Trimming took off 3 bases at V and 5 bases at J, with 8 bases between the two ends. The CDR3 consists of 13 residues. The source of this sequence is a young man in good health and CMV-seropositive. The J gene is TRBJ1-5, the V gene TRBV28, with unresolved D. Sequencing used PBMCs. The CDR3 coding sequence is TGTGCCAGCAGTTTGGCAAATCATCAGCCCCAGCATTTT. Amino acids: CASSLANHQPQHF.